This T cell receptor (beta chain) was recovered during a study of shared T cell receptors in the human thymus. V lost 0 bases to trimming and J lost 3 bases, with 8 bases between them. The CDR3 is 14 amino acids. The V gene's germline CDR1 is MNHEY and CDR2 SVGAGI. TCRdb keeps only in-frame clones here, not all; method: immunoSEQ multiplex PCR. The repertoire holds about 610,000 clones, with around 87% as singletons. This sample also appeared in a second study, on human thymus T cells. This second study says: Donor material was obtained from healthy Finnish infants undergoing corrective surgery for congenital heart defects. Resections that were taken during corrective heart surgery supplied the thymus tissue. Gene usage for V and J segments appeared biased in thymic and blood repertoires. The related literature has documented a marked overlap of thymic repertoires among unrelated individuals.

The sample was thymocytes. The chain combines TRBV6-5 with TRBJ1-1; possibly TRBD1 for D (6 bases). The sequence was collected from a boy in the first two years of life with a congenital heart defect. The CDR3, as DNA: TGTGCCAGCAGTTACTCGAAGGGGGACACTGAAGCTTTCTTT. This encodes CASSYSKGDTEAFF.